Listed below are T cell receptor beta chains from one sample, sequenced in a study of beta chain features in type 1 diabetes. Generated by immunoSEQ multiplex PCR, the TCRdb table keeps only in-frame clones and is missing some. The data hold just over 450,000 clones, with 30% observed a single time. Sequenced sample: naive CD4+ T cells from blood. The receptors were sampled from a man between 18 and 29 years old in good health. Each CDR3 is given with its conserved first and last residue. A D gene is named only where the DNA matches it firmly. Not every row has a clone size; where given, it reads once, few, many or a size class.

D	V	J	size	DNA	CDR3
TRBD1	TRBV9	TRBJ1-2	.	TGTGCCAGCAGCCGGGGACAGGGTGTTGGCTACACCTTC	CASSRGQGVGYTF
TRBD1	TRBV30	TRBJ1-5	few	TGTGCCTGGAATGGACAGGGAAATCAGCCCCAGCATTTT	CAWNGQGNQPQHF
TRBD2	TRBV5-1	TRBJ2-3	.	TGCGCCAGCAGCTTGGGGCTAGCGGGAGGTACAGATACGCAGTATTTT	CASSLGLAGGTDTQYF
.	TRBV30	TRBJ2-1	.	TGTGCCTGGAGTCGGACGGCTTACAATGAGCAGTTCTTC	CAWSRTAYNEQFF
TRBD2	TRBV15	TRBJ2-7	few	TGTGCCACCAGCACACTGACCGGACTAGACTACGAGCAGTACTTC	CATSTLTGLDYEQYF
TRBD2	TRBV6-5	TRBJ2-1	.	TGTGCCAGCAGTTACACTAGCGGGAGGCATAATGAGCAGTTCTTC	CASSYTSGRHNEQFF
.	TRBV7-2	TRBJ2-5	.	TGTGCCAGCATCGAGGGAGGAGAGACCCAGTACTTC	CASIEGGETQYF
.	TRBV5-4	TRBJ2-2	once	TGTGCCAGCAGTTCAGGGACGAACACCGGGGAGCTGTTTTTT	CASSSGTNTGELFF
TRBD1	TRBV7-2	TRBJ2-7	few	TGTGCCAGCAGCTTAGGGACAGGGGGCTACTACGAGCAGTACTTC	CASSLGTGGYYEQYF
TRBD2	TRBV5-1	TRBJ2-7	.	TGCGCCAGCAGCCGTACTAGCGGGGAGACCTACGAGCAGTACTTC	CASSRTSGETYEQYF
.	TRBV30	TRBJ2-2	.	TGTGCCTGGAGTGTACCCAGGGTGAACACCGGGGAGCTGTTTTTT	CAWSVPRVNTGELFF
TRBD1	TRBV9	TRBJ1-2	.	TGTGCCAGCAGCGCGGATTTAGACAGGGTCCGTGGCTACACCTTC	CASSADLDRVRGYTF
TRBD2	TRBV30	TRBJ2-3	.	TGTGCCTGCGGGTGGGCGGGAGGATCGCAGTATTTT	CACGWAGGSQYF
.	TRBV30	TRBJ1-1	.	TGTGCCTGGAGTGCCTCAGTCGGCACTGAAGCTTTCTTT	CAWSASVGTEAFF
TRBD2	TRBV30	TRBJ2-1	few	TGTGCCTGGAGTGCGCTGGCTAGCGGGTTCAATGAGCAGTTCTTC	CAWSALASGFNEQFF
.	TRBV30	TRBJ1-4	.	TGTGCCTGGAGGCAAGAACCTAATGAAAAACTGTTTTTT	CAWRQEPNEKLFF
.	TRBV5-1	TRBJ2-7	.	TGCGCCAGCAGCCCGGACAGTTATTTTGGAGAATACGAGCAGTACTTC	CASSPDSYFGEYEQYF